This T cell receptor beta chain was sequenced in a study of blood T cell repertoires in COVID-19. This CDR3 comprises 16 residues. Germline CDR1 GTSNPN, CDR2 SVGIG (reference sequence). The trim removed 5 bases at V and 9 bases at J, leaving 17 bases unmatched. The protocol was immunoSEQ multiplex PCR, while the TCRdb copy is restricted to in-frame clones and leaves out a portion. Altogether hundreds of thousands of clones are present, roughly four fifths being singletons, with the ten largest covering over 8.5%. This rearrangement joins TRBV30 to TRBJ2-4; 9 bases are shared with TRBD2. This receptor was obtained from a woman aged 50 to 60 who had recovered from COVID-19. Sequencing was carried out using peripheral blood. CDR3 nucleotides: TGTGCCTGGTCCCGTGCTAACGGACAGCGGGGGGTCATTCAGTACTTC. Encoded protein: CAWSRANGQRGVIQYF.